This TCR beta chain was profiled in a study of molecular identifiers for immune sequencing clone quantification. General study points: Investigators reportedly could detect spiked Jurkat TCR RNA from one cell among one million naive cells. For effector cells, clones above 20 RNA copies held over 99% of molecules; for naive cells, under 1%.

The authors sorted naive CD8 T cells as CD8+CD4-CCR7+CD45RA+. This clonotype was observed at least ten times. Its specificity is not known. The CDR3 runs 14 residues. Trimming shortened V by 3 bases and J by 1 base, and 9 bases separated the two germline ends. Per the germline V gene, CDR1 is MDHEN and CDR2 is SYDVKM. Using its own MiXCR run on the PCR reads, TCRdb lists one record per CDR3 protein. This sample has around 100,000 distinct CDR3 sequences; under 40% occur once, and the top ten carry around a tenth. The V and J genes are TRBV28 and TRBJ1-1; D is unclear. Sequencing input: naive CD8+ T cells from blood, with Jurkat cell RNA spiked in. The subset is: FACS-sorted CD8+CD4-CCR7+CD45RA+ naive T cells. The clonotype comes from a human donor in good health. Some libraries in this study had Jurkat cell RNA spiked in. The CDR3 nucleotides read TGTGCCAGCAGTTTCCCGGAACCGAACACTGAAGCTTTCTTT. This translates into CASSFPEPNTEAFF.